This TCR beta chain comes out of a study of blood T cells in healthy people across ages (dated by TCRdb to 2014 to 2015). About the full investigation: Template switching captured roughly one uniquely barcoded TCR beta cDNA molecule per two T cells in model experiments. To track age-related changes in TCR beta repertoire diversity, the study relied on deep sequencing normalized with unique cDNA molecular identifiers. The donors were divided into four age groups: young (average roughly 17 years), middle-aged (about 41), aged (about 56) and long-lived (more than 75). To avoid experimental bias, donors of different ages were distributed randomly across sequencing lanes. The study analyzed two additional independent replicas of 1 million unique cDNA reads from the same blood draw for two donors, one aged 18 to 30 and one aged 80 or older.

Systemically healthy Caucasian individuals from Russia, 35 to 50 in total and aged about 6 to 95 years, were included as donors. Each donor gave around 9.5 milliliters of peripheral blood, collected into EDTA-treated Vacutainer tubes. Ficoll-Paque density-gradient centrifugation was used to isolate PBMCs, with at least 7 million obtained per sample. Trizol reagent was used to extract total RNA from the PBMCs, yielding at least 5 micrograms per sample. For every donor, an aliquot of PBMCs went through flow cytometry to measure the percentages of naive CD45RAhigh/CD27high T cells. There are many counts of this clonotype. The antigen it recognizes is unknown. There are no base qualities to consult, and no much larger clone falls within one base. Broad study findings and their caveats: Compared with the aged group, the long-lived group had more naive CD4+ T cells, fewer expanded clones and increased TCR diversity, suggesting age selection. Because profiling used bulk unsorted PBMCs, naive and antigen-experienced compartments could not be compared conclusively. The CMV infection status of donors was not known, potentially confounding age-related changes in expanded clonotypes. Observed TCR beta diversity per million T cells fell roughly linearly with age, and a significant reduction was already apparent by age roughly 40. Total diversity estimates from one million sequenced T cells were considered lower bounds and underestimates. The percentage of naive T cells measured by flow cytometry correlated strongly with observed TCR beta diversity.

Inclusive of the bounding cysteine and phenylalanine, the CDR3 is 13 residues long. CDR3 DNA is the only sequence kept; it has 39 bases, read in frame from the first base. V loses 0 bases of germline sequence and J loses 4 bases, and the interval between the two ends is 6 bases. CDR1 LGHNA and CDR2 YNFKEQ were looked up in the germline V gene. The library was produced with 5' RACE. The data were produced on an Illumina HiSeq 2500. A second roughly 6 to 12 cycle PCR used a sample-barcoded 5' primer and a J-beta primer mix. A unique molecular identifier was introduced onto each TCR beta cDNA molecule by a template-switch 5' adaptor carrying 12 random nucleotides. Each sample yielded at least 2.5 million CDR3-containing paired-end reads. First-strand cDNA synthesis was performed from all RNA using the Mint cDNA synthesis kit, with priming by a TRBC-specific oligonucleotide. All cDNA was treated with uracil-DNA glycosylase and then went through a first 18-cycle PCR with the universal primers M1SS and BC2_uni_R. On the study's bioinformatics: For normalization, 1 million high-quality reads were randomly selected from each sample, with every read carrying a distinct molecular identifier. Instead of being binned into consensus sequences, reads with shared molecular identifiers were discarded. MiTCR, run with a Q25 quality threshold and the strictest error-elimination algorithm, handled CDR3 identification, clonotype clustering and error correction. A nonparametric unseen species model with Euler transformation was used to estimate lower-bound total TCR beta diversity. TCRdb reprocessing: public reads trimmed at Q25 with fastp, clones called with MiXCR, in-frame beta chains kept. Each CDR3 protein appears once, grouped with its most common genes and DNA. The V and J calls shown here were made by TCRdb, not taken from the authors' results. This sample comprises hundreds of thousands of distinct CDR3 sequences, 52% of them detected only once. Around an eighth of the sample lies in the top ten.

The V and J genes are TRBV4-2 and TRBJ2-5, with no reliable assignment of the D segment. The source material was blood. This TCR was recovered from a woman older than 75 in good health. CDR3 protein: CASSQDVAETQYF. The DNA sequence is given as TGTGCCAGCAGCCAAGATGTGGCAGAGACCCAGTACTTC.